These 21 T cell receptor beta chains came from one sample sequenced in a study of blood T cell repertoires in COVID-19. Measured with immunoSEQ multiplex PCR; TCRdb has only the in-frame clones, and not every one. The table records just under 300,000 clones, around nine tenths of them present only once. The specimen sequenced was peripheral blood. The receptors originated from a man between 65 and 85 years old with acute or convalescent COVID-19.

This chain connects TRBV6-5 to TRBJ2-7; TRBD2 matches 13 bases. CDR3 length: 15 residues. V dropped 3 bases and J dropped 2; count of bases not matched to a gene: 1. Per the germline V gene, CDR1 is MNHEY and CDR2 is SVGAGI. The CDR3 coding sequence is TGTGCCAGCAGTTATGGGACTAGCGGGACCTACGAGCAGTACTTC. As protein: CASSYGTSGTYEQYF.

The rearrangement joins TRBV4-3 to TRBJ2-3; 13 nucleotides match TRBD2. After removal of 0 bases from V and 5 bases from J, the junction contained 14 bases not matched to a gene. The CDR3 runs 20 residues. The germline V gene has CDR1 LGHNA and CDR2 YSLEER. This CDR3 reads CASSQDNGLAGVPPGDTQYF. CDR3 coding DNA: TGCGCCAGCAGCCAAGACAACGGACTAGCGGGAGTCCCGCCCGGAGATACGCAGTATTTT.

V is TRBV4-3 and J is TRBJ1-4; a possible D gene is TRBD1 (5 bases). Trimming stripped 0 bases from V and 0 bases from J, with 11 bases between. Per germline, CDR1 LGHNA and CDR2 YSLEER. This CDR3 has 17 amino acids. The chain's CDR3 is CASSQDYGRATNEKLFF. DNA for the CDR3: TGCGCCAGCAGCCAAGATTACGGCAGGGCAACTAATGAAAAACTGTTTTTT.

The CDR3 nucleotides are TGCGCCAGCAGCCAGAACCTTAAGACAGGGGAAGGCTATGGCTACACCTTC. Translated, it gives CASSQNLKTGEGYGYTF. The rearrangement joins TRBV4-3 to TRBJ1-2; the match to TRBD1 covers 8 bases. The CDR3 totals 17 residues. The germline V gene encodes CDR1 LGHNA and CDR2 YSLEER. The trim removed 3 bases at V and 4 bases at J, leaving 13 bases unmatched.

The chain combines TRBV10-3 with TRBJ1-2; 7 bases align to TRBD1. The V and J ends lost 0 bases and 4 bases, in that order; junction bases with no gene match: 8. Germline CDR1 reads ENHRY; CDR2 reads SYGVKD. The CDR3 covers 16 residues. The CDR3 protein is CAISESGRGQGYGYTF. CDR3 nucleotides: TGTGCCATCAGTGAGTCAGGAAGGGGGCAAGGCTATGGCTACACCTTC.

This clone has a handful of counts. J is TRBJ1-2 and V is TRBV29-1, with D unresolved. In germline, CDR1 is SQVTM, CDR2 ANQGSEA. There are 17 residues in the CDR3. V gave up 5 bases and J gave up 6 bases, with 28 bases separating them. The CDR3 DNA reads as TGCAGCGTTAGATCTAAGGAGGCGAGTTCGGAGGCGAATGGCTACACCTTC. Translated: CSVRSKEASSEANGYTF.

The chain recombines TRBV18 with TRBJ2-1; 7 bases align to TRBD1. The V and J ends lost 3 bases and 0 bases, in that order; junction bases with no gene match: 5. The CDR3 covers 16 residues. CDR1 KGHSH and CDR2 LQKENI come from the germline V gene. The CDR3 reads CASSPLTGSSYNEQFF. DNA of the CDR3: TGTGCCAGCTCACCCCTGACAGGGAGCTCCTACAATGAGCAGTTCTTC. The full variable domain, its missing parts supplied by reference TRBV18 and TRBJ2-1, is NAGVMQNPRHLVRRRGQEARLRCSPMKGHSHVYWYRQLPEEGLKFMVYLQKENIIDESGMPKERFSAEFPKEGPSILRIQQVVRGDSAAYFCASSPLTGSSYNEQFFGPGTRLTVL.

V usage is TRBV27 and J usage is TRBJ2-1, with a tentative D call TRBD1 (6 bases). Germline V lookup: CDR1 MNHEY, CDR2 SMNVEV (reference sequence). Trimming shortened V by 3 bases and J by 6 bases, and 12 bases separated the two germline ends. This CDR3 is 14 amino acids long. This CDR3 reads CASSFSSRGNEQFF. CDR3 DNA: TGTGCCAGCAGTTTTAGTTCCAGGGGCAATGAGCAGTTCTTC.

The V gene is TRBV10-3, the J gene TRBJ1-2, with TRBD1 matching over 11 bases. V trimming: 2 bases; J trimming: 4 bases; junction bases outside the gene matches: 3. CDR1 and CDR2 from the germline V gene are ENHRY and SYGVKD. The CDR3 totals 15 residues. CDR3 residues: CAISELGTGGYGYTF. DNA of the CDR3: TGTGCCATCAGTGAGCTTGGGACAGGGGGCTATGGCTACACCTTC.

The chain has TRBV28 and TRBJ1-5; unclear D gene. There are 13 residues in the CDR3. CDR1 MDHEN and CDR2 SYDVKM come from the germline V gene. Trimming cost V 6 bases and J 7 bases, with 13 bases left between them. The CDR3 DNA reads TGTGCCAGCAGCTACGAGGTTAGCCAGCCCCAGCATTTT. As protein: CASSYEVSQPQHF.

The chain joins TRBV5-1 to TRBJ1-2; TRBD1 is a possible D gene (6 bases). CDR1 is SGHRS, CDR2 YFSETQ, per germline. Trimming stripped 3 bases from V and 3 bases from J, with 9 bases between. CDR3 size: 13 residues. Written as DNA, the CDR3 is TGCGCCAGCAGCTCGACAGGCGACTATGGCTACACCTTC. Translated: CASSSTGDYGYTF. Using reference TRBV5-1 and TRBJ1-2 for the parts outside the CDR3, the full variable domain is KAGVTQTPRYLIKTRGQQVTLSCSPISGHRSVSWYQQTPGQGLQFLFEYFSETQRNKGNFPGRFSGRQFSNSRSEMNVSTLELGDSALYLCASSSTGDYGYTFGSGTRLTVV.

This chain joins TRBV5-6 and TRBJ1-4; D not resolved. Trimming left V 1 base short and J 10 bases short, with 14 bases between. Germline assignment: CDR1 SGHDT and CDR2 YYEEEE. The CDR3 is 14 residues long. The DNA for the CDR3 is TGTGCCAGCAGCTTGTTGAAGGGAGGCGCAAAACTGTTTTTT. It encodes CASSLLKGGAKLFF.

The V gene is TRBV18, the J gene TRBJ1-1; D unclear. The germline gives CDR1 KGHSH, CDR2 LQKENI. V was shortened by 2 bases and J by 1 base, with 8 bases between the two germline ends. CDR3 length: 14 amino acids. Written as DNA, the CDR3 is TGTGCCAGCTCACCAAACCGGGGGAACACTGAAGCTTTCTTT. Amino acids: CASSPNRGNTEAFF.

This chain uses TRBV3-1 (or the pseudogene TRBV3-2) with TRBJ1-2; TRBD1 aligns across 8 bases. J was trimmed by 3 bases and V by 1 base; bases with no gene match: 1. This CDR3 is built from 14 residues. Germline assignment: CDR1 LGHDT and CDR2 YNNKEL (reference sequence). The CDR3 DNA reads TGTGCCAGCAGCCAAGTGACAGGGGACTATGGCTACACCTTC. Translating gives CASSQVTGDYGYTF.

This clone was counted a single time. The chain joins TRBV30 to TRBJ1-5, with D tentatively TRBD1 (5 bases). CDR1 is GTSNPN, CDR2 SVGIG, per germline (reference sequence). This CDR3 contains 13 residues. V gave up 3 bases and J gave up 0 bases, with 6 bases separating them. For the CDR3, the DNA is TGTGCCTGGAGCCAGGGTAGCAATCAGCCCCAGCATTTT. Protein product: CAWSQGSNQPQHF.

This chain connects TRBV6-2 or TRBV6-3 to TRBJ2-2; D gene uncertain. V was pared by 2 bases and J by 0 bases, with 16 bases between. This CDR3 is 18 amino acids long. CDR1 is MNHEY and CDR2 is SVGEGT in the germline V gene. CDR3 residues: CASSYDGYATTNTGELFF. CDR3 nucleotides: TGTGCCAGCAGTTACGACGGCTATGCGACAACGAACACCGGGGAGCTGTTTTTT.

J is TRBJ2-1 and V is TRBV19; D is possibly TRBD2 (5 bases). Germline CDR1 and CDR2: LNHDA and SQIVND (reference sequence). V was pared by 4 bases and J by 11 bases, with 18 bases between. The CDR3 extends over 14 amino acids. CDR3 sequence (DNA): TGTGCCAGTAGTAAGGCTCAACTTGGAGGACAGCAGTTCTTC. This codes for CASSKAQLGGQQFF.

The rearrangement uses TRBV30 and TRBJ2-5; TRBD2 is a possible D gene (6 bases). The length of the CDR3 is 14 residues. Germline lookup yields CDR1 GTSNPN and CDR2 SVGIG (reference sequence). V lost 0 bases and J 9 bases, leaving 17 bases between the germline ends. CDR3 in amino acids: CAWSVLTPGEAQYF. DNA for the CDR3: TGTGCCTGGAGTGTCCTTACCCCGGGGGAGGCCCAGTACTTC.

The chain carries TRBV24-1 and TRBJ1-2, with D tentatively TRBD1 (5 bases). The CDR3 extends over 14 amino acids. Germline CDR1 KGHDR, CDR2 SFDVKD. Between the trimmed V and J ends, which lost 4 bases and 4 bases, there was a span of 12 bases. DNA for the CDR3: TGTGCCACCAGTGACCACACAGGATTCTATGGCTACACCTTC. It specifies CATSDHTGFYGYTF.

This chain connects TRBV28 to TRBJ2-1; D might be TRBD2 (6 bases). V lost 11 bases and J lost 4, with 24 bases in between. The germline gives CDR1 MDHEN, CDR2 SYDVKM. This CDR3 region has 16 residues. The CDR3 DNA is TGTGCCGCGGCGTCTAGCGACGCCTTATTGTACAATGAGCAGTTCTTC. Translating it yields CAAASSDALLYNEQFF.

This rearrangement joins TRBV30 to TRBJ2-1, with 14 bases lining up with TRBD2. CDR1 and CDR2 from the germline V gene are GTSNPN and SVGIG (reference sequence). The ends lost 5 bases at V and 7 bases at J; junction bases unmatched: 13. The length of the CDR3 is 17 residues. CDR3 sequence reads: CAWGHRLAGGLGNEQFF. CDR3 DNA: TGTGCCTGGGGTCATCGACTAGCGGGGGGGCTAGGGAATGAGCAGTTCTTC. The full variable domain, in which reference TRBV30 and TRBJ2-1 provide the parts outside the CDR3, is SQTIHQWPATLVQPVGSPLSLECTVEGTSNPNLYWYRQAAGRGLQLLFYSVGIGQISSEVPQNLSASRPQDRQFILSSKKLLLSDSGFYLCAWGHRLAGGLGNEQFFGPGTRLTVL.